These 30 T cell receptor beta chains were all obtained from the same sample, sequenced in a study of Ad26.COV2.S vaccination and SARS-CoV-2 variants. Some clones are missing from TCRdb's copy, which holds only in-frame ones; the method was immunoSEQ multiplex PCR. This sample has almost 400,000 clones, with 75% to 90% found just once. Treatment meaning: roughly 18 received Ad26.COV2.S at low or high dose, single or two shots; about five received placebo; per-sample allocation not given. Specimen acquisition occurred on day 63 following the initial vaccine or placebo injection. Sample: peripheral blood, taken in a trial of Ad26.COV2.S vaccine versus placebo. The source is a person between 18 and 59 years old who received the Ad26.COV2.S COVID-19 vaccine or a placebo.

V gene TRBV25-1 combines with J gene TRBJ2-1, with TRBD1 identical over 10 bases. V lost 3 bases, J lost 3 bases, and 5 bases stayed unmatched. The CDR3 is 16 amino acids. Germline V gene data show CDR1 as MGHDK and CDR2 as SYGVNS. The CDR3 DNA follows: TGTGCCAGCAGTGACTCGGGACAGGGGAACTACAATGAGCAGTTCTTC. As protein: CASSDSGQGNYNEQFF. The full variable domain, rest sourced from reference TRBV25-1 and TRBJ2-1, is EADIYQTPRYLVIGTGKKITLECSQTMGHDKMYWYQQDPGMELHLIHYSYGVNSTEKGDLSSESTVSRIRTEHFPLTLESARPSHTSQYLCASSDSGQGNYNEQFFGPGTRLTVL.

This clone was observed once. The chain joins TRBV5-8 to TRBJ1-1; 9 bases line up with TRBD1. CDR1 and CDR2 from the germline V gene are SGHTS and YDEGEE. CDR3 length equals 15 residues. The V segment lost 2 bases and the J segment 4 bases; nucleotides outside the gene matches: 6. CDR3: CASSFTGQGSTEAFF. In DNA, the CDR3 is TGTGCCAGCAGCTTCACTGGACAGGGGAGCACTGAAGCTTTCTTT.

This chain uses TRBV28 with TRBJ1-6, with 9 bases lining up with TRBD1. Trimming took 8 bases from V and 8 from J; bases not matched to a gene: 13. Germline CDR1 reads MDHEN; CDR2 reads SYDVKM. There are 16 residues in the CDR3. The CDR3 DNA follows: TGTGCCAGCTTACCACTGGGGACAGGGAGGTATTCACCCCTCCACTTT. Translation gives CASLPLGTGRYSPLHF.

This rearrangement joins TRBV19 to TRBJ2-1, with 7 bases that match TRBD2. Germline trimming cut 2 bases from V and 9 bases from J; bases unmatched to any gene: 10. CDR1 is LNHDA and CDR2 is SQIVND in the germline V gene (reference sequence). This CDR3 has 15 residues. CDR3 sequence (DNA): TGTGCCAGTAGTATACGTGTTCCTAGCGGAGCTGAGCAGTTCTTC. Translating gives CASSIRVPSGAEQFF.

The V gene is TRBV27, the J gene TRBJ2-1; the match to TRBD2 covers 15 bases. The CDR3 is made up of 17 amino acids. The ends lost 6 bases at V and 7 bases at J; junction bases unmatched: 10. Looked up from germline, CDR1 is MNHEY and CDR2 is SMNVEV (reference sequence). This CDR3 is CASRGLAGGPAGNEQFF. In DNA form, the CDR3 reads TGTGCCAGCAGGGGACTAGCGGGAGGTCCGGCGGGGAATGAGCAGTTCTTC.

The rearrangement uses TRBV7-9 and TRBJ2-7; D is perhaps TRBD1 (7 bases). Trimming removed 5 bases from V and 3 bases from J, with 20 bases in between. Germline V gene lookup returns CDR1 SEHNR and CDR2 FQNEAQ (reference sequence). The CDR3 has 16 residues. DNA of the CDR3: TGTGCCAGCAGCACCCTCGGGAGACAGGGAATCTACGAGCAGTACTTC. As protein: CASSTLGRQGIYEQYF. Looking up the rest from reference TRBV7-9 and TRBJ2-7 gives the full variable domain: DTGVSQNPRHKITKRGQNVTFRCDPISEHNRLYWYRQTLGQGPEFLTYFQNEAQLEKSRLLSDRFSAERPKGSFSTLEIQRTEQGDSAMYLCASSTLGRQGIYEQYFGPGTRLTVT.

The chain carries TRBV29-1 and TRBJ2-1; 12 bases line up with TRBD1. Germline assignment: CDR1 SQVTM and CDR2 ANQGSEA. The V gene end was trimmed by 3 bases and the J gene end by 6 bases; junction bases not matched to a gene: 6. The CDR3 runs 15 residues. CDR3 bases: TGCAGCGTTGACGGGGACAGGGGGCGGTTCAATGAGCAGTTCTTC. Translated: CSVDGDRGRFNEQFF.

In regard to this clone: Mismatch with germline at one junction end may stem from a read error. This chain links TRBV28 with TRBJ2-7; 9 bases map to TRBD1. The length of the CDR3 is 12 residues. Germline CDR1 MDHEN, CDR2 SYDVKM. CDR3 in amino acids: CASSPGGQGLGF. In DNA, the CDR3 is TGTGCCAGCAGCCCCGGAGGACAGGGGTTGGGCTTC. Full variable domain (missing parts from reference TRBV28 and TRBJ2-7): DVKVTQSSRYLVKRTGEKVFLECVQDMDHENMFWYRQDPGLGLRLIYFSYDVKMKEKGDIPEGYSVSREKKERFSLILESASTNQTSMYLCASSPGGQGLGFGPGTRLTVT.

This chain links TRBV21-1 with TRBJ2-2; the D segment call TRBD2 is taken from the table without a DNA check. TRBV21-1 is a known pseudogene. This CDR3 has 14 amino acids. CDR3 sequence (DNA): TGTGCCAGCAGCAGAACTTGGAACACCGGGGAGCTGTTTTTT. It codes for CASSRTWNTGELFF.

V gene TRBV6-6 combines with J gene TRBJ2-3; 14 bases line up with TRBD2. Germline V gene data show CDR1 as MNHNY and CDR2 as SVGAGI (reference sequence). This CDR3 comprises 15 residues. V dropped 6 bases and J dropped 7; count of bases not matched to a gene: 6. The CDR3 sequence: CASSTGTSGSYTQYF. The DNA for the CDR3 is TGTGCCAGCAGCACCGGGACTAGCGGGAGTTATACGCAGTATTTT.

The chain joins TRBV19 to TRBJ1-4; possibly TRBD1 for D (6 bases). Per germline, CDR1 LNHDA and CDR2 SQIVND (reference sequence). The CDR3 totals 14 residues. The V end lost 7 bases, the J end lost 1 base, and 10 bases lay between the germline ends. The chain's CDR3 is CASKQGRTNEKLFF. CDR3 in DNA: TGTGCCAGTAAGCAGGGGCGAACTAATGAAAAACTGTTTTTT.

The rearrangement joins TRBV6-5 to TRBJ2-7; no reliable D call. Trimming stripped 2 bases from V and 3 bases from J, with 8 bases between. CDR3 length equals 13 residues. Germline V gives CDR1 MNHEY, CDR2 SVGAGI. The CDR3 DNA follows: TGTGCCAGCAGTTACGGTAGATTCTACGAGCAGTACTTC. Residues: CASSYGRFYEQYF.

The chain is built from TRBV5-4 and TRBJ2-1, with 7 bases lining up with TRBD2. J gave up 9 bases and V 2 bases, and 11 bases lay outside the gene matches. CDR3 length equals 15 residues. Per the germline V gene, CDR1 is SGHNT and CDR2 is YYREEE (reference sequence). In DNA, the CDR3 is TGTGCCAGCAGCTTTATAGCGGGCCGGTATGGTGAGCAGTTCTTC. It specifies CASSFIAGRYGEQFF.

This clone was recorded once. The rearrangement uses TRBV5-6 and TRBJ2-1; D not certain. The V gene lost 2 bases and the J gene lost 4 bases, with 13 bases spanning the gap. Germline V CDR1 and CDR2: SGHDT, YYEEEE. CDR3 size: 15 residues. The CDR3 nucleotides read TGTGCCAGCAGCTTTTCCACGACCGAATACAATGAGCAGTTCTTC. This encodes CASSFSTTEYNEQFF.

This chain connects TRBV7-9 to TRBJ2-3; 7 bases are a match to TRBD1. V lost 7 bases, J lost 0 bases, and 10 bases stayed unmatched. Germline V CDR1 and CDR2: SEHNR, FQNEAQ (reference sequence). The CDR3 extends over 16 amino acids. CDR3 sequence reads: CASTTHRGQSTDTQYF. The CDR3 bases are TGTGCCAGCACGACTCACAGGGGCCAAAGCACAGATACGCAGTATTTT.

CDR3 sequence: CSASSRKRGGYTF. Here the CDR3 DNA reads TGCAGTGCTAGTTCCAGGAAGAGGGGTGGCTACACCTTC. The rearrangement joins TRBV20-1 to TRBJ1-2; weak D call: TRBD1 (5 bases). Per the germline V gene, CDR1 is DFQATT and CDR2 is SNEGSKA (reference sequence). Trimming stripped 3 bases from V and 7 bases from J, with 15 bases between. The CDR3 runs to 13 residues.

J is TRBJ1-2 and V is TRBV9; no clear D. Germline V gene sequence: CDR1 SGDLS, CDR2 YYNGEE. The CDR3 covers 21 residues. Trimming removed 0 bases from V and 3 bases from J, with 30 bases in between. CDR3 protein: CASSVARFPEVTYLIDYGYTF. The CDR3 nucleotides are TGTGCCAGCAGCGTAGCAAGGTTCCCCGAGGTTACGTATCTCATTGACTATGGCTACACCTTC.

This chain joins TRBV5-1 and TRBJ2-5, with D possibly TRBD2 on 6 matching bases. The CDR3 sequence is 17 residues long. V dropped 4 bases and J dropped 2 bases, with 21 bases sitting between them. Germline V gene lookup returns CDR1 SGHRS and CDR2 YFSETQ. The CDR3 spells CASSPNPGGTAQETQYF. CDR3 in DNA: TGCGCCAGCAGCCCGAATCCCGGCGGGACTGCACAAGAGACCCAGTACTTC.

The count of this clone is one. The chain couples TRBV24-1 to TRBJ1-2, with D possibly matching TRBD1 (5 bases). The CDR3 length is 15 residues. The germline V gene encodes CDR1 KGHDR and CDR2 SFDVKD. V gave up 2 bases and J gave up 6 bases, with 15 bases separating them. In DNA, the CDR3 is TGTGCCACCAGTGATTCGACCAGGGCCAGACATGGCTACACCTTC. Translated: CATSDSTRARHGYTF.

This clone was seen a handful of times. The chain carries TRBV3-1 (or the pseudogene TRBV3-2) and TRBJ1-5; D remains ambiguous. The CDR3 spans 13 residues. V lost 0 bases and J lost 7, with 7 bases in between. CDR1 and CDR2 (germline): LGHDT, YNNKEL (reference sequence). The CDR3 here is CASSQDPGQPQHF. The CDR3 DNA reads TGTGCCAGCAGCCAAGATCCCGGCCAGCCCCAGCATTTT.

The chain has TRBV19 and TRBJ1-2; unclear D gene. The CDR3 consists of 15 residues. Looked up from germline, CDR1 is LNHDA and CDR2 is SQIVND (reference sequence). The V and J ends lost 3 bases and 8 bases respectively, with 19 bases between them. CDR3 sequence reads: CASSIPLSPLGGYTF. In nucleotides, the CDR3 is TGTGCCAGTAGTATCCCTTTATCTCCCCTCGGCGGCTACACCTTC.

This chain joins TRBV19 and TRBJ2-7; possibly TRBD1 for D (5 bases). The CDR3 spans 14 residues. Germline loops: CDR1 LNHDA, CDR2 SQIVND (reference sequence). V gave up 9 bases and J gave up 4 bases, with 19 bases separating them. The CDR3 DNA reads TGTGCCAGCGAACACAGGATCGGTACGTACGAGCAGTACTTC. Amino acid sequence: CASEHRIGTYEQYF. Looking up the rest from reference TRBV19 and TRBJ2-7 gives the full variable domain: DGGITQSPKYLFRKEGQNVTLSCEQNLNHDAMYWYRQDPGQGLRLIYYSQIVNDFQKGDIAEGYSVSREKKESFPLTVTSAQKNPTAFYLCASEHRIGTYEQYFGPGTRLTVT.

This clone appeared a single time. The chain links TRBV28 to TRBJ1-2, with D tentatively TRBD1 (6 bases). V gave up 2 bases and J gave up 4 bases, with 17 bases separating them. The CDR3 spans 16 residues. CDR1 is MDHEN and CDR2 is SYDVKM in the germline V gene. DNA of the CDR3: TGTGCCAGCAGTTTAGAAACCGGGACACTGTCCTATGGCTACACCTTC. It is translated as CASSLETGTLSYGYTF.

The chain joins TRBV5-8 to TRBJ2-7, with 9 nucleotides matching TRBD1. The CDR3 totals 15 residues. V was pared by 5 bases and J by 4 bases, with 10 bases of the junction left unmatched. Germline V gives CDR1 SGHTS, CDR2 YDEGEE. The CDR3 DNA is TGTGCCAGCAGAGAACCGGGACAGGGAACTTACGAGCAGTACTTC. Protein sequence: CASREPGQGTYEQYF.

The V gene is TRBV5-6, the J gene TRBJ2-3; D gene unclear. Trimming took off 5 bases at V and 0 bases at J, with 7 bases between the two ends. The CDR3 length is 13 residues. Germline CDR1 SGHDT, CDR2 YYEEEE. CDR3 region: CASSLRSTDTQYF. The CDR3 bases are TGTGCCAGCAGTTTGCGGAGCACAGATACGCAGTATTTT.

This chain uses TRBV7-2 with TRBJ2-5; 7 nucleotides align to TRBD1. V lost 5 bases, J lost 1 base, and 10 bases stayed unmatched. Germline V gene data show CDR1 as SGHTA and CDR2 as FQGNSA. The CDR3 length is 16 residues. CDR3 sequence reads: CASSVNRGQLQETQYF. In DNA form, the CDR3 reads TGTGCCAGCAGCGTAAACAGGGGCCAGCTCCAAGAGACCCAGTACTTC.

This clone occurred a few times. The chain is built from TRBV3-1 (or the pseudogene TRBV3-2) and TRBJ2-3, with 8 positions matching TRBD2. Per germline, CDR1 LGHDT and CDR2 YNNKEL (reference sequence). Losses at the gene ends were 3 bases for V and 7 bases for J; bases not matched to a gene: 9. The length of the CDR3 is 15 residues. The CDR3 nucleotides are TGTGCCAGCAGCCAGGGAAGCGGGAGAGGAAATACGCAGTATTTT. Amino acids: CASSQGSGRGNTQYF.

The CDR3 protein is CASSAGTRYEQYF. In DNA, the CDR3 is TGTGCCAGCAGCGCCGGGACTCGCTACGAGCAGTACTTC. The rearrangement uses TRBV9 and TRBJ2-7; TRBD2 is a possible D gene (6 bases). From germline, CDR1 is SGDLS and CDR2 YYNGEE. Trimming pared 3 bases from V and 3 bases from J, leaving 10 bases between. This CDR3 is 13 amino acids long.

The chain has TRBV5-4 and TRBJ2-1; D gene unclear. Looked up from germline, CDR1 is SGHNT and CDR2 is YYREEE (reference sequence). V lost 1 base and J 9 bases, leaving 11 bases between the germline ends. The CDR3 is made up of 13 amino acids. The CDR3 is CASSLNLFFEQFF. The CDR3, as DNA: TGTGCCAGCAGCTTGAATCTTTTTTTTGAGCAGTTCTTC.

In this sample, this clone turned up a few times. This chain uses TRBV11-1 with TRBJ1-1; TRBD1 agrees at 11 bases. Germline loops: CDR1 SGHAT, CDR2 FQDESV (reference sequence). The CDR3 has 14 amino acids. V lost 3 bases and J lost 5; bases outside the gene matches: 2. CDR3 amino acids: CASSLDRGPTEAFF. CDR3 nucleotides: TGTGCCAGCAGCTTGGACAGGGGGCCTACTGAAGCTTTCTTT.